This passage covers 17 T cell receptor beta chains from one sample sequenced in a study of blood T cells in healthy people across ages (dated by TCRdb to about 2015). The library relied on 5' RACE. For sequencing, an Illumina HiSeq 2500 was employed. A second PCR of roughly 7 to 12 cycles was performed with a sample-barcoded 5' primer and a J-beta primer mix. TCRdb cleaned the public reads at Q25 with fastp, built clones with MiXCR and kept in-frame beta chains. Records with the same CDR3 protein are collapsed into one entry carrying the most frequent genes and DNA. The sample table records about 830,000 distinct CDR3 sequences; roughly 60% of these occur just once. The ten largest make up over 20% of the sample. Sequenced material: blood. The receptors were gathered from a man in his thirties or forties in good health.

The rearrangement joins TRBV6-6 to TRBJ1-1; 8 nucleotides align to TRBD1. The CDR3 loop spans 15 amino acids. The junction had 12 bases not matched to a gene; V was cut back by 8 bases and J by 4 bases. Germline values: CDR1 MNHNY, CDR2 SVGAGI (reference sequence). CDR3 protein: CASGGFGGQGTEAFF. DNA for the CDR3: TGTGCCAGCGGGGGGTTCGGCGGACAGGGCACTGAAGCTTTCTTT.

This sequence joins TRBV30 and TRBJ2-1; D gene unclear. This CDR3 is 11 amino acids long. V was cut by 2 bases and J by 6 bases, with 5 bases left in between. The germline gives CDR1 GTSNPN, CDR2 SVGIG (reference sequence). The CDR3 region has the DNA TGTGCCTGGAGTAGTCTCAATGAGCAGTTCTTC. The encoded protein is CAWSSLNEQFF.

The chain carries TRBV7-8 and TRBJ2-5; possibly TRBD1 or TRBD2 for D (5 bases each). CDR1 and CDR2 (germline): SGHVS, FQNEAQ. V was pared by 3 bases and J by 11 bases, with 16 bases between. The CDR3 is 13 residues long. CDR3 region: CASSLGTNNEQYF. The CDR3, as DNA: TGTGCCAGCAGCTTGGGGACGAACAATGAGCAGTACTTC.

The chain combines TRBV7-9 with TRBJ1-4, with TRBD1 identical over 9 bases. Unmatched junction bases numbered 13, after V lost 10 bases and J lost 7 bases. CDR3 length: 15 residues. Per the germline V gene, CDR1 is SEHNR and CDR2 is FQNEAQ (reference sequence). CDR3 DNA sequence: TGTGCCAACCCAAGCGTCCGGGACAGGGCTGAAAAACTGTTTTTT. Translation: CANPSVRDRAEKLFF.

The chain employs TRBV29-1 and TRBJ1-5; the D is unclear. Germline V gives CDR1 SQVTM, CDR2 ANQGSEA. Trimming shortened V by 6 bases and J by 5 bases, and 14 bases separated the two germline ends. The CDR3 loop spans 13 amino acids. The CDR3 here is CSVAGAGDQPQHF. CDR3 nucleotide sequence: TGCAGCGTGGCCGGTGCCGGGGATCAGCCCCAGCATTTT.

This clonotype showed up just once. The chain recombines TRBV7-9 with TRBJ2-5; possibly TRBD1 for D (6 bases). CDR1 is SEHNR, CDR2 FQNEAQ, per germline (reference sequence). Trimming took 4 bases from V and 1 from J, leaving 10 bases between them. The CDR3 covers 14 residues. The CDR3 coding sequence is TGTGCCAGCAGCTCAACGACAGGCCAAGAGACCCAGTACTTC. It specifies CASSSTTGQETQYF.

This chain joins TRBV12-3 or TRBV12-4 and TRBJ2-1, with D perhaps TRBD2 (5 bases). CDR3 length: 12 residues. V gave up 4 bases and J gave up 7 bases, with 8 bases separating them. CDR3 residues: CASSYERNEQFF. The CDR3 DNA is TGTGCCAGCAGTTACGAGCGGAATGAGCAGTTCTTC.

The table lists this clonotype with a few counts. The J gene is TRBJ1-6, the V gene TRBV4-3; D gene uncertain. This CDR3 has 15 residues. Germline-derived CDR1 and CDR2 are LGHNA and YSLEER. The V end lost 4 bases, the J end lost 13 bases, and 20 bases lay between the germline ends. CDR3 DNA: TGCGCCAGCAGCCCTCGGAACATACTCAGGTGGCCCCTCCACTTT. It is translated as CASSPRNILRWPLHF.

The CDR3: CASSLGPSAGANVLTF. DNA of the CDR3: TGTGCCAGCAGCTTAGGCCCCAGCGCCGGGGCCAACGTCCTGACTTTC. The chain combines TRBV7-2 with TRBJ2-6; D unclear. Germline CDR1 SGHTA, CDR2 FQGNSA. With 1 base removed from V and 4 bases from J, the gap between germline ends came to 11 bases. The CDR3 is made up of 16 amino acids.

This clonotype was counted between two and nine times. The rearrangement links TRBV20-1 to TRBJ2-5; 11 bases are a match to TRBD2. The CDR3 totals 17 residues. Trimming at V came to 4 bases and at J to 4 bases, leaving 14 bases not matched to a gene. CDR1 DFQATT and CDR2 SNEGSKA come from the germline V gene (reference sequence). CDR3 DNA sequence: TGCAGTGCTACAACTACCTCAACTAGCGGGAGAGGAGAGACCCAGTACTTC. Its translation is CSATTTSTSGRGETQYF.

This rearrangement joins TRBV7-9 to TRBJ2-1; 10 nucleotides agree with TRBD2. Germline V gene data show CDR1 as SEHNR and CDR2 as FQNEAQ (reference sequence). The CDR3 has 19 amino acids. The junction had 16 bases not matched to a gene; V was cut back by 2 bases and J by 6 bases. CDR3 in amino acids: CASSLFPGLAGDPGNEQFF. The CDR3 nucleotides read TGTGCCAGCAGCTTATTCCCTGGGCTAGCGGGAGACCCCGGCAATGAGCAGTTCTTC.

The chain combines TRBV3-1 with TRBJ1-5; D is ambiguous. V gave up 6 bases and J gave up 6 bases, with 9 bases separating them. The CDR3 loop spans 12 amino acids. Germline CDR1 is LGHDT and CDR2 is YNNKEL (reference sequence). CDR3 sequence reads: CASSAPGQPQHF. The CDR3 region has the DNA TGTGCCAGCAGTGCTCCAGGTCAGCCCCAGCATTTT.

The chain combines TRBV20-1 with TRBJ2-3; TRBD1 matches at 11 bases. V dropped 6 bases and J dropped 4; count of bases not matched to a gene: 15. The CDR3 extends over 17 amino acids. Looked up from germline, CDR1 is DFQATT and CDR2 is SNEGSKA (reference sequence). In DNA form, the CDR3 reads TGCAGTGCCCCCGCGAATCCCGGACAGGGGGCGTCAGATACGCAGTATTTT. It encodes CSAPANPGQGASDTQYF.

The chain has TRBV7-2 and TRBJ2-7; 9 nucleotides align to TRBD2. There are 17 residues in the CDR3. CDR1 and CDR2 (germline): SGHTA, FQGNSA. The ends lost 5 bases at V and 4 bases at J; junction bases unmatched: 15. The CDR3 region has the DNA TGTGCCAGCAGCCGACCTGTCCCGGGGACTAGCTTATACGAGCAGTACTTC. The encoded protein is CASSRPVPGTSLYEQYF.

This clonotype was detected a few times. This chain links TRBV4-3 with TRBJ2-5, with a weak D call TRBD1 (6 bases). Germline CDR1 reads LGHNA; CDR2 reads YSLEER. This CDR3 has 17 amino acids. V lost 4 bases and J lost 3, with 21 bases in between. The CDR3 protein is CASSPYKQGNWEETQYF. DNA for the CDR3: TGCGCCAGCAGCCCTTACAAGCAGGGGAATTGGGAAGAGACCCAGTACTTC.

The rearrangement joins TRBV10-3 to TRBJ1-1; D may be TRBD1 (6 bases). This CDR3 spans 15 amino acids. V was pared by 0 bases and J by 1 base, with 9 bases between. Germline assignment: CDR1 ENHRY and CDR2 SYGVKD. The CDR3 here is CAISESAGENTEAFF. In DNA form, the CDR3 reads TGTGCCATCAGTGAGTCGGCAGGGGAGAACACTGAAGCTTTCTTT.

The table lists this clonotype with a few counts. This CDR3 reads CASSFPGYTEAFF. CDR3 bases: TGTGCCAGCAGTTTTCCGGGGTACACTGAAGCTTTCTTT. The chain uses TRBV28 and TRBJ1-1; D is ambiguous. V lost 3 bases and J 3 bases, leaving 8 bases between the germline ends. This CDR3 has 13 residues. Looked up from germline, CDR1 is MDHEN and CDR2 is SYDVKM.